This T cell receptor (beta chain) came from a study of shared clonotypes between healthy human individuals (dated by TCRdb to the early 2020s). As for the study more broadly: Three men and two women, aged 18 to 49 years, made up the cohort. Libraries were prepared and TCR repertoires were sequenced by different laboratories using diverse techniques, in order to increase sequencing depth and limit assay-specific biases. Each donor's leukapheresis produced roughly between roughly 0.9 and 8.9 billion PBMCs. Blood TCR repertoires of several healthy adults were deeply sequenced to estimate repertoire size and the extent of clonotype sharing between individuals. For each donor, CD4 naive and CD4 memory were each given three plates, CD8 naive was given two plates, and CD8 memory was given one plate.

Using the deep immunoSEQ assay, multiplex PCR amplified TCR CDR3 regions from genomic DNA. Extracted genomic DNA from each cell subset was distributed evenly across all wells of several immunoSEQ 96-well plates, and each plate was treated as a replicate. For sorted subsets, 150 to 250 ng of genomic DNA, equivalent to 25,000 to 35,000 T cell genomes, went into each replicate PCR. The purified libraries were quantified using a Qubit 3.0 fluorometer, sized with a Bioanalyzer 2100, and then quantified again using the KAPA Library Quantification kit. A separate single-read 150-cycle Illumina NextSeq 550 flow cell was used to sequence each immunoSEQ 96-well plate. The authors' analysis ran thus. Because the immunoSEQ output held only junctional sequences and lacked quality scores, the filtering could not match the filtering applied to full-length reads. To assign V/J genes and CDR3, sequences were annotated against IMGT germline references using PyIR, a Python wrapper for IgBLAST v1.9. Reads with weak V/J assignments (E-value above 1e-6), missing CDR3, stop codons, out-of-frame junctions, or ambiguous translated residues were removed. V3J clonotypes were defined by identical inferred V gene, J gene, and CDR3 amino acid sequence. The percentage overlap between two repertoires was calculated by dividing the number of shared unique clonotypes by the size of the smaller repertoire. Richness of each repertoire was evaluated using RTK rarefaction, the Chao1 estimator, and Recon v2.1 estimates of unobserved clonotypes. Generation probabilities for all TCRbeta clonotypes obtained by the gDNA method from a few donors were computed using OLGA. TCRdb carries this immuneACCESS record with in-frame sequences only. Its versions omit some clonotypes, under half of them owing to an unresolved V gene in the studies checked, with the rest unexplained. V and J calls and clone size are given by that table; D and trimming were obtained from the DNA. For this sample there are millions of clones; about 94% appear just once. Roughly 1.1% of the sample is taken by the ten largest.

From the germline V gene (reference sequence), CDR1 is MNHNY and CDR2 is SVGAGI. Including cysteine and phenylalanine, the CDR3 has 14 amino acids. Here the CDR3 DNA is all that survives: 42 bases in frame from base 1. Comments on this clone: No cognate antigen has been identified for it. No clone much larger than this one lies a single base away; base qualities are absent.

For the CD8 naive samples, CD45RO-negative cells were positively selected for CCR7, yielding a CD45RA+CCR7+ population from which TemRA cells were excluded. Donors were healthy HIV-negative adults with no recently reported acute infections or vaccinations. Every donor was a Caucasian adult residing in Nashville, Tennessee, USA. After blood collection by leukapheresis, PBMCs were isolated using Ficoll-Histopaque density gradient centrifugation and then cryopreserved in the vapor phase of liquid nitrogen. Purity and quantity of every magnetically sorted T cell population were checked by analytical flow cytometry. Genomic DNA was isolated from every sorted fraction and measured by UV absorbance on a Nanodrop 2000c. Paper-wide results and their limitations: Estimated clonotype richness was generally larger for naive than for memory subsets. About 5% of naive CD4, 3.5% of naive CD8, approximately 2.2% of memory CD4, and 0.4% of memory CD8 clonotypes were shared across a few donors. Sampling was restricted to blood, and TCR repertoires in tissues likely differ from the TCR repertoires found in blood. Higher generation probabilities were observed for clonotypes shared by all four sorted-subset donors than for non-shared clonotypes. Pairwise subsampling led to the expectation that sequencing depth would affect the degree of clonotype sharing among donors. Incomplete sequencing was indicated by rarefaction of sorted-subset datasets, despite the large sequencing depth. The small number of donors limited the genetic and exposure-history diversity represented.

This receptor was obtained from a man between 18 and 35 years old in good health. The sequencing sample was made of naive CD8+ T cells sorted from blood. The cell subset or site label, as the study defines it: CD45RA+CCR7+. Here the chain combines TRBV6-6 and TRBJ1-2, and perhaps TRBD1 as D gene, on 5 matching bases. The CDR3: CALGLPGETYGYTF. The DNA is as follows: TGTGCTCTGGGGCTCCCCGGGGAGACATATGGCTACACCTTC.